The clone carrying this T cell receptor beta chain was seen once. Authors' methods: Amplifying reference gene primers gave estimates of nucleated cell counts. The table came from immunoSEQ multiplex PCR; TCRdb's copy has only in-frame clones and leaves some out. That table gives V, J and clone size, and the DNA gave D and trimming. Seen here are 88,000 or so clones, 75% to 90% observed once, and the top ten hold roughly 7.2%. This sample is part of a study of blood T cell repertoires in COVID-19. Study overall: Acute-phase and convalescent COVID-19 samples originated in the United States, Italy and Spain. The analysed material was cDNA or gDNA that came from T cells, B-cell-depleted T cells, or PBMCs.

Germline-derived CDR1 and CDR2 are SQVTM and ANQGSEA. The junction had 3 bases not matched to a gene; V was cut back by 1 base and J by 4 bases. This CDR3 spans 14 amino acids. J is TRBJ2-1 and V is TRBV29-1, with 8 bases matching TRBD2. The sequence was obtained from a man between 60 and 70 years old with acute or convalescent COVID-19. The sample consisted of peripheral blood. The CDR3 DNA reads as TGCAGCGTTGAAGTAGCGGGAAGATACAATGAGCAGTTCTTC. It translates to CSVEVAGRYNEQFF.